These 24 T cell receptor beta chains came from one sample sequenced in a study of Ad26.COV2.S vaccination and SARS-CoV-2 variants. Here immunoSEQ multiplex PCR was the method, and the copy in TCRdb shows in-frame clones only, minus some. The sample lists roughly 180,000 clones; roughly nine tenths were seen once. Sequences were derived from peripheral blood, sampled after recovery from COVID-19. Receptors originate from a human donor who had recovered from COVID-19.

V is TRBV11-2 and J is TRBJ2-1; 7 bases align to TRBD1. The CDR3 extends over 11 amino acids. The J segment lost 16 bases and the V segment lost 4 bases, leaving 7 bases of the junction unmatched. Germline V gene lookup returns CDR1 SGHAT and CDR2 FQNNGV. The chain's CDR3 is CASSSRQGRFF. The CDR3 DNA sequence: TGTGCCAGCAGCTCGCGACAGGGTCGATTCTTC.

This chain connects TRBV19 to TRBJ1-5; D is ambiguous. Trimming took 8 bases from V and 9 from J, leaving 17 bases between them. The CDR3 runs 13 residues. Germline CDR1 and CDR2: LNHDA and SQIVND (reference sequence). The DNA for the CDR3 is TGTGCCAGTTCTAGTAATCCCAGATCGCCCCAGCATTTT. Its translation: CASSSNPRSPQHF.

This clone appeared once. V and J are TRBV12-5 and TRBJ1-1; TRBD1 agrees at 7 bases. V was clipped by 7 bases and J by 0 bases; unmatched bases: 5. CDR1 LGHNT and CDR2 FRNRAP come from the germline V gene. The CDR3 spans 14 residues. The CDR3 DNA is TGTGCTAGTGTTGCCGGGACAGTGAACACTGAAGCTTTCTTT. Its translation is CASVAGTVNTEAFF.

V is TRBV6-5 and J is TRBJ2-2; possible D gene TRBD1, 5 bases. Trimming left V 4 bases short and J 0 bases short, with 9 bases between. The CDR3 is 15 amino acids. The germline V gene has CDR1 MNHEY and CDR2 SVGAGI. CDR3 nucleotide sequence: TGTGCCAGCAGTTTGGACATTTCGAACACCGGGGAGCTGTTTTTT. Residues: CASSLDISNTGELFF.

The V call is TRBV27, the J call TRBJ1-2, with 7 bases lining up with TRBD1. This CDR3 region has 15 residues. With V trimmed by 6 bases and J by 5 bases, 12 bases remained unmatched. CDR1 and CDR2 from the germline V gene are MNHEY and SMNVEV (reference sequence). The CDR3 loop reads CASRKPGQLAYGYTF. CDR3 DNA: TGTGCCAGCAGGAAACCGGGACAGCTCGCTTATGGCTACACCTTC.

This chain links TRBV11-3 with TRBJ2-1; tentatively, D is TRBD1 or TRBD2 (5 bases each). CDR1 SGHNT and CDR2 YENEEA come from the germline V gene. The length of the CDR3 is 14 residues. Trimming removed 2 bases at V and 5 bases at J, with 10 bases between. As DNA, the CDR3 is TGTGCCAGCAGCTTACGGGGCCCTAACAATGAGCAGTTCTTC. This codes for CASSLRGPNNEQFF.

The gene calls are TRBV18 and TRBJ2-5; D uncertain. Trimming took off 0 bases at V and 5 bases at J, with 16 bases between the two ends. Per the germline V gene, CDR1 is KGHSH and CDR2 is LQKENI. The CDR3 spans 16 residues. This CDR3 is CASSPPFGLSRETQYF. The CDR3 coding sequence is TGTGCCAGCTCACCACCATTTGGGCTTTCGCGGGAGACCCAGTACTTC.

The CDR3 sequence: CASSELAERAPYNEQFF. The CDR3 DNA reads as TGTGCCAGCAGCGAACTGGCCGAGCGGGCCCCCTACAATGAGCAGTTCTTC. V gene TRBV11-3 combines with J gene TRBJ2-1; perhaps TRBD2 as D (6 bases). This CDR3 contains 17 residues. The V gene lost 5 bases and the J gene lost 2 bases, with 19 bases spanning the gap. Per germline, CDR1 SGHNT and CDR2 YENEEA.

This clone was found many times. The chain employs TRBV27 and TRBJ1-1, with TRBD1 matching over 7 bases. J lost 4 bases, V lost 3 bases, and 2 bases had no gene match. Germline-derived CDR1 and CDR2 are MNHEY and SMNVEV (reference sequence). This CDR3 region has 13 residues. The CDR3 region has the DNA TGTGCCAGCAGTTTCCAGGGGGGCACTGAAGCTTTCTTT. It yields the protein CASSFQGGTEAFF.

The chain couples TRBV4-1 to TRBJ1-6, with D unclear. Trimming removed 2 bases at V and 0 bases at J, with 14 bases between. The length of the CDR3 is 18 residues. From germline, CDR1 is MGHRA and CDR2 YSYEKL. CDR3 nucleotides: TGCGCCAGCAGCCAAATTCCGTTCGGGCGCTCCTATAATTCACCCCTCCACTTT. Protein: CASSQIPFGRSYNSPLHF.

The chain links TRBV5-4 to TRBJ2-5; TRBD2 matches at 10 bases. V gave up 4 bases and J gave up 4 bases; unmatched junction bases: 13. CDR3 length equals 17 residues. Germline assignment: CDR1 SGHNT and CDR2 YYREEE (reference sequence). CDR3 protein: CASSLPQRGGSGETQYF. The CDR3 region has the DNA TGTGCCAGCAGCCTTCCACAGCGGGGGGGCAGCGGAGAGACCCAGTACTTC.

V usage is TRBV6-5 and J usage is TRBJ2-1, with a weak D call TRBD2 (5 bases). The CDR3 contains 12 residues. CDR1 is MNHEY and CDR2 is SVGAGI in the germline V gene. V lost 5 bases, J lost 7 bases, and 9 bases lay in between. CDR3 DNA: TGTGCCAGCAGTCGGGGTGGGAATGAGCAGTTCTTC. Its translation: CASSRGGNEQFF.

Only one count was recorded for this clone. The CDR3 loop is CASGGAEPGAFF. CDR3 DNA sequence: TGTGCCAGCGGAGGGGCCGAACCGGGCGCTTTCTTT. The rearrangement joins TRBV2 to TRBJ1-1; weak D call: TRBD1 (5 bases). Germline V gives CDR1 SNHLY, CDR2 FYNNEI. This CDR3 has 12 residues. The V end lost 8 bases, the J end lost 11 bases, and 18 bases lay between the germline ends.

The rearrangement links TRBV2 to TRBJ2-7; a possible D gene is TRBD2 (5 bases). V was pared by 4 bases and J by 6 bases, with 13 bases between. The germline V gene encodes CDR1 SNHLY and CDR2 FYNNEI. This CDR3 has 13 residues. CDR3 coding DNA: TGTGCCAGCAGTGGCGTTCCACGGGGCGAGCAGTACTTC. This gives the protein CASSGVPRGEQYF.

This clone showed up just once. The V gene is TRBV5-5, the J gene TRBJ2-3; D is undetermined. This CDR3 contains 16 residues. V lost 4 bases and J lost 0, with 15 bases in between. Germline V gene sequence: CDR1 SGHKS, CDR2 YYEKEE (reference sequence). CDR3 residues: CASSPEHTLSTDTQYF. The DNA of the CDR3 is TGTGCCAGCAGCCCTGAACATACTCTTAGCACAGATACGCAGTATTTT.

V usage is TRBV24-1 and J usage is TRBJ1-3, with D unresolved. Germline V lookup: CDR1 KGHDR, CDR2 SFDVKD. Trimming pared 8 bases from V and 0 bases from J, leaving 16 bases between. The CDR3 extends over 16 amino acids. CDR3 DNA: TGTGCCACCACCACGGCAGGCCGAAGCTCTGGAAACACCATATATTTT. It specifies CATTTAGRSSGNTIYF.

The gene calls are TRBV3-1 (or the pseudogene TRBV3-2) and TRBJ2-3, with D hard to call. The germline V and J ends were trimmed by 3 bases and 1 base, with 8 bases remaining between them. The CDR3 length is 14 residues. CDR1 and CDR2 (germline): LGHDT, YNNKEL (reference sequence). The CDR3 DNA reads TGTGCCAGCAGCCAGCGGATTGGCACAGATACGCAGTATTTT. Its protein product is CASSQRIGTDTQYF.

V is TRBV5-6 and J is TRBJ1-2; D gene ambiguous. This CDR3 contains 15 residues. Germline values: CDR1 SGHDT, CDR2 YYEEEE. V lost 1 base to trimming and J lost 2 bases, with 12 bases between them. The CDR3 coding sequence is TGTGCCAGCAGCTTGAGCCAGGCCTTAAACTATGGCTACACCTTC. Its translation: CASSLSQALNYGYTF.

The chain links TRBV2 to TRBJ2-5, with no clear D. Germline CDR1 reads SNHLY; CDR2 reads FYNNEI. V was shortened by 2 bases and J by 7 bases, with 8 bases between the two germline ends. This CDR3 contains 12 residues. CDR3 region: CASSEKRVTQYF. The CDR3 bases are TGTGCCAGCAGTGAAAAAAGGGTGACCCAGTACTTC.

The chain recombines TRBV9 with TRBJ2-3; no clear D. Between the trimmed V and J ends, which lost 0 bases and 1 base, there was a span of 12 bases. Germline CDR1 is SGDLS and CDR2 is YYNGEE. There are 16 residues in the CDR3. CDR3 amino acids: CASSVDRLSRTDTQYF. DNA of the CDR3: TGTGCCAGCAGCGTAGATCGACTTAGTCGCACAGATACGCAGTATTTT.

This chain joins TRBV5-4 and TRBJ1-2, with D unresolved. This CDR3 region has 15 residues. The V and J ends lost 4 bases and 5 bases respectively, with 18 bases between them. Germline lookup yields CDR1 SGHNT and CDR2 YYREEE (reference sequence). CDR3 sequence: CASSPEPLGGYGYTF. DNA of the CDR3: TGTGCCAGCAGCCCGGAGCCCCTCGGCGGGTATGGCTACACCTTC.

This clone was picked up one time. The rearrangement joins TRBV27 to TRBJ2-5; 7 bases match TRBD2. Germline values: CDR1 MNHEY, CDR2 SMNVEV (reference sequence). The junction had 10 bases not matched to a gene; V was cut back by 7 bases and J by 5 bases. The CDR3 spans 14 residues. The CDR3 sequence is CASKSHEGGETQYF. The DNA of the CDR3 is TGTGCCAGCAAGTCCCATGAGGGAGGGGAGACCCAGTACTTC.

The rearrangement links TRBV7-9 to TRBJ2-7; D is unresolved. Germline CDR1 and CDR2: SEHNR and FQNEAQ (reference sequence). Between the trimmed V and J ends, which lost 5 bases and 7 bases, there was a span of 12 bases. The CDR3 runs 12 residues. CDR3 residues: CASSQGWAEQYF. The CDR3 coding sequence is TGTGCCAGCAGCCAAGGGTGGGCAGAGCAGTACTTC.

CDR3 loop: CASSLRRRENTGELFF. DNA of the CDR3: TGTGCCAGCAGCTTGCGAAGGCGGGAGAACACCGGGGAGCTGTTTTTT. V gene TRBV7-8 combines with J gene TRBJ2-2, with D perhaps TRBD2 (6 bases). This CDR3 comprises 16 residues. Looked up from germline, CDR1 is SGHVS and CDR2 is FQNEAQ. Trimming shortened V by 3 bases and J by 1 base, and 12 bases separated the two germline ends.